This TCR beta chain stems from a study of cytomegalovirus exposure and HLA in healthy donors (TCRdb year 2017). Background on the whole study: According to a later analysis, one platform produced both the 100 to 150 validation repertoires and the roughly 650 repertoires of the first cohort. The study aimed to test whether signatures of past pathogen exposure could be identified by cataloging public T cell receptors. In addition to the first cohort of 666 subjects, a separate validation cohort of over 90 different subjects was used. The study combined high-throughput TCR immunosequencing, statistical association of individual TCRs with disease status, and machine learning to predict cytomegalovirus infection status. Results and caveats for the whole study, not just this receptor: It was suggested by the authors that the approach could potentially be generalized to other disease states and immunological phenotypes. In vitro tests confirmed that a few of the cytomegalovirus-associated TCR beta chains recognize cytomegalovirus antigens. The validation cohort had no HLA typing available for a later analysis, so co-occurrence within that cohort was assessed over all 120 or so repertoires. Cytomegalovirus status was reported to be diagnosed by the classifier with high specificity and sensitivity in both the original and validation cohorts. While some public TCRs were present in many individuals, most TCR sequences turned up only very rarely across donors. Subsequent analysis determined that TCRs grouped into clusters in the first cohort also showed a tendency toward co-occurrence across the 130 or so validation repertoires, and 85% to 95% of cluster scores exceeded 0. A total of 150 to 200 TCR beta chains were listed by the study as associated with cytomegalovirus.

Libraries were constructed by the immunoSEQ multiplex PCR assay. Per the source publication's procedure: A statistical classification framework was built to diagnose cytomegalovirus status from the catalog of TCR beta chain sequences. Held by TCRdb, this immuneACCESS table contains in-frame sequences only and omits some clones. Under half of the omission traces to an unresolved V gene where checked; the cause of the rest is unknown. For V, J and clone size, that table is used; D and trimming come from the DNA. This sample comprises 150,000 to 200,000 clones, 70% to 90% of them detected only once. Clones ranked in the top ten supply 2.5% to 3% of the sample. Points on this clone: No cognate antigen has been identified for it. There are no base qualities to consult, and no much larger clone falls within one base.

Sequences SGHDT (CDR1) and YYEEEE (CDR2) are obtained from the germline V gene. V and J lose 0 bases and 4 bases, and a span of 11 bases separates them. The CDR3 spans 15 residues, from the cysteine through the phenylalanine. Only the CDR3 DNA stays, 45 bases, in frame from base 1. The donors belonged to the validation cohort of approximately 130 subjects, which was separate from the roughly 670-subject first cohort. Sequenced material: PBMCs. The sequence came from a man in his late teens or twenties in good health and CMV-seronegative. The sequence joins TRBV5-6 to TRBJ1-3; the D gene cannot be resolved reliably. DNA sequence: TGTGCCAGCAGCTTGGATGACAAACTCGGAAACACCATATATTTT. This translates into CASSLDDKLGNTIYF.